This is a list of T cell receptor beta chains from one sample in a study of CD4 T cells in relation to SARS-CoV-2 and coronaviruses. Their cognate antigens are unknown. Generated by immunoSEQ multiplex PCR, the TCRdb table keeps only in-frame clones and is missing some. The table records about 17,000 clones, 70% to 80% of them present only once. Sequencing was performed on CD4+ T cells from PBMCs, cultured in vitro. The receptors originated from a human donor in good health. The CDR3 runs from the conserved cysteine through the conserved F or W. The order of the fields is V gene, J gene, clone size, D gene, CDR3 DNA, CDR3 protein. D genes are given only for firm matches. Not all rows give a size; the values are once, few, many and, for expanded clones, a class.

TRBV29-1	TRBJ1-1	NA	NA	TGCAGCGCCCGGGACTTCCTGAGGGCTTTCTTT	CSARDFLRAFF
TRBV3-1/TRBV3-2	TRBJ2-7	NA	TRBD1	TGTGCCAGCAGCCAAGATCTCAGGGGGTACGAGCAGTACTTC	CASSQDLRGYEQYF
TRBV19	TRBJ2-7	few	TRBD2	TGTGCCAGTAGATCGAGGGAGGGCCCCTACGAGCAGTACTTC	CASRSREGPYEQYF
TRBV24-1	TRBJ1-1	once	TRBD1	TGTGCCACCAGTGATTCGCACACGAGGGGGGGACAGGGGGCGCGGGAGGGCACTGAAGCTTTCTTT	CATSDSHTRGGQGAREGTEAFF
TRBV5-1	TRBJ2-1	NA	NA	TGCGCCAGCAGCTTGTCAGAGATTCAGTTCTTC	CASSLSEIQFF
TRBV3-1/TRBV3-2	TRBJ2-7	few	TRBD1	TGTGCCAGCAGTCGACAGGGGTCGGGAACCTACGAGCAGTACTTC	CASSRQGSGTYEQYF
TRBV5-6	TRBJ1-2	NA	NA	TGTGCCAGCAGCTTGGAGCGGATCGGCTACACCTTC	CASSLERIGYTF
TRBV19	TRBJ2-3	NA	NA	TGTGCCAGTAGTTACGCGCGGGGGCCTCCCACAGATACGCAGTATTTT	CASSYARGPPTDTQYF
TRBV9	TRBJ2-3	NA	TRBD2	TGTGCCAGCAGCGTAGGCCCAGCGGGAGGGCCCTCGGATACGCAGTATTTT	CASSVGPAGGPSDTQYF
TRBV5-1	TRBJ2-7	NA	NA	TGCGCCAGCAGCTTGGACCCCGGGATCTACGAGCAGTACTTC	CASSLDPGIYEQYF
TRBV5-1	TRBJ1-3	few	NA	TGCGCCAGCAGCTTAAACCCAGGGGCAGGCACCCTAAACACCATATATTTT	CASSLNPGAGTLNTIYF
TRBV7-9	TRBJ1-3	NA	NA	TGTGCCAGCAAACGGGAATACTCTGGAAACACCATATATTTT	CASKREYSGNTIYF
TRBV20-1	TRBJ2-5	NA	NA	TGCAGTGCTAAGCAGGTGGAGACCCAGTACTTC	CSAKQVETQYF
TRBV19	TRBJ2-3	NA	TRBD2	TGTACCAGTAACCTGGGACTAGCGGGAAGGCCAGATACGCAGTATTTT	CTSNLGLAGRPDTQYF
TRBV28	TRBJ1-2	NA	NA	TGTGCCAGCAGATCAACGAGCTATGGCTACACCTTC	CASRSTSYGYTF
TRBV5-1	TRBJ2-7	NA	TRBD1	TGCGCCAGCAGCTTGGCTGGACAGGGTGTCCACGAGCAGTACTTC	CASSLAGQGVHEQYF
TRBV11-2	TRBJ2-5	NA	TRBD1	TGTGCCAGCAGCTTAGGTAACAGGGGAAGAGAGACCCAGTACTTC	CASSLGNRGRETQYF
TRBV13	TRBJ2-5	once	NA	TGTGCCAGCAGCCCATTCCGGACTATGGGAGAGACCCAGTACTTC	CASSPFRTMGETQYF
TRBV6-5	TRBJ2-2	NA	TRBD1	TGTGCCAGCAGAAACAGGGGGACGAACACCGGGGAGCTGTTTTTT	CASRNRGTNTGELFF
TRBV9	TRBJ1-6	NA	NA	TGTGCCAGCAGACCTTCAGGGGAAGTGAATTCACCCCTCCACTTT	CASRPSGEVNSPLHF
TRBV21-1	TRBJ1-4	once	NA	TGTGCCAGCAGCAAAAAAGTAGGGTCCCTAACTAATGAAAAACTGTTTTTT	CASSKKVGSLTNEKLFF